The next 32 T cell receptor beta chains were all read from a single sample in a study of T cells after yellow fever vaccination. TCRdb recomputed calls from the 5' RACE reads with MiXCR, one row per CDR3 protein. The data hold fewer than 90,000 distinct CDR3 sequences, with approximately 7% observed a single time. Sequenced here: CD8+ T cells sorted from PBMCs, sampled less than 6 days after the first yellow fever vaccination. The receptors derive from a man aged 18 to 30 who received the YFV17D yellow fever vaccine.

This clonotype was detected many times. The chain employs TRBV3-1 and TRBJ2-3, with TRBD2 matching 15 bases. This CDR3 region has 15 residues. Germline V gives CDR1 LGHDT, CDR2 YNNKEL (reference sequence). V dropped 4 bases and J dropped 4; count of bases not matched to a gene: 0. As DNA, the CDR3 is TGTGCCAGCAGCCGGACTAGCGGGGGGGCAGATACGCAGTATTTT. This sequence encodes CASSRTSGGADTQYF.

This clonotype appeared a few times. This sequence joins TRBV10-3 and TRBJ2-1; 8 bases line up with TRBD2. With 10 bases clipped from V and 7 bases from J, the junction kept 18 bases outside the gene matches. Germline assignment: CDR1 ENHRY and CDR2 SYGVKD. The CDR3 consists of 16 residues. The CDR3 DNA is TGTGCCACCAAACCCCCCTTGGCGGGGGGCGGGAATGAGCAGTTCTTC. Protein: CATKPPLAGGGNEQFF.

This clonotype was seen more than once but under ten times. This chain connects TRBV19 to TRBJ2-1; 13 nucleotides match TRBD2. From germline, CDR1 is LNHDA and CDR2 SQIVND (reference sequence). CDR3 length equals 18 residues. V dropped 9 bases and J dropped 0; count of bases not matched to a gene: 11. The CDR3 region has the DNA TGTGCCAGCACCGAGGGGACTAGCGGGGCCATCTCCTACAATGAGCAGTTCTTC. Translating it yields CASTEGTSGAISYNEQFF. Full variable domain (outside the CDR3, taken from reference TRBV19 and TRBJ2-1): DGGITQSPKYLFRKEGQNVTLSCEQNLNHDAMYWYRQDPGQGLRLIYYSQIVNDFQKGDIAEGYSVSREKKESFPLTVTSAQKNPTAFYLCASTEGTSGAISYNEQFFGPGTRLTVL.

This clonotype was counted only a few times. This chain joins TRBV12-3 or TRBV12-4 and TRBJ2-7, with TRBD1 matching 9 bases. This CDR3 is built from 13 residues. J gave up 4 bases and V 5 bases, and 3 bases lay outside the gene matches. This CDR3 reads CASSNRGPYEQYV. The CDR3 DNA is TGTGCCAGCAGTAACAGGGGGCCTTACGAGCAGTACGTC.

This clonotype was observed a few times. J is TRBJ2-3 and V is TRBV7-8; 10 nucleotides line up with TRBD2. Germline assignment: CDR1 SGHVS and CDR2 FQNEAQ. The CDR3 totals 17 residues. The ends lost 4 bases at V and 4 bases at J; junction bases unmatched: 11. Written as DNA, the CDR3 is TGTGCCAGCAGCTCGAGCGGTCTAGCGGGGGTGGCAGATACGCAGTATTTT. Amino acid sequence: CASSSSGLAGVADTQYF.

The genes are TRBV11-3 and TRBJ2-1; D remains ambiguous. The V gene lost 5 bases and the J gene lost 6 bases, with 14 bases spanning the gap. Germline V gene sequence: CDR1 SGHNT, CDR2 YENEEA. CDR3 size: 14 residues. CDR3 sequence: CASSPPGLSNEQFF. The CDR3 DNA is TGTGCCAGCAGCCCCCCCGGTCTTTCCAATGAGCAGTTCTTC. Combining the CDR3 with reference TRBV11-3 and TRBJ2-1 gives the whole variable domain EAGVVQSPRYKIIEKKQPVAFWCNPISGHNTLYWYLQNLGQGPELLIRYENEEAVDDSQLPKDRFSAERLKGVDSTLKIQPAELGDSAVYLCASSPPGLSNEQFFGPGTRLTVL.

This clonotype was seen ten or more times. The chain links TRBV20-1 to TRBJ2-6; D call uncertain. Germline V CDR1 and CDR2: DFQATT, SNEGSKA (reference sequence). Trimming removed 1 base at V and 0 bases at J, with 1 base between. The CDR3 sequence is 13 residues long. CDR3: CSARVSGANVLTF. The DNA for the CDR3 is TGCAGTGCTAGAGTCTCTGGGGCCAACGTCCTGACTTTC.

As to this clonotype: A read error may account for a junction end that differs from germline. The chain carries TRBV5-8 and TRBJ2-2; D might be TRBD2 (5 bases). Germline V gene data show CDR1 as SGHTS and CDR2 as YDEGEE. The CDR3 covers 12 residues. This CDR3 is CASSADTGELIF. As DNA, the CDR3 is TGTGCCAGCAGCGCTGACACCGGGGAGCTGATTTTT. Full variable domain (outside the CDR3, taken from reference TRBV5-8 and TRBJ2-2): EAGVTQSPTHLIKTRGQQATLRCSPISGHTSVYWYQQALGLGLQFLLWYDEGEERNRGNFPPRFSGRQFPNYSSELNVNALELEDSALYLCASSADTGELIFGEGSRLTVL.

This clonotype was detected only a few times. The chain couples TRBV29-1 to TRBJ1-1; 10 bases align to TRBD1. V gave up 4 bases and J gave up 5 bases; unmatched junction bases: 10. Germline loops: CDR1 SQVTM, CDR2 ANQGSEA. The CDR3 has 15 amino acids. Here the CDR3 DNA reads TGCAGCGTTGTGGAGACAGGGGGCGTAGGGACTGAAGCTTTCTTT. Encoded protein: CSVVETGGVGTEAFF.

Only a few counts were recorded for this clonotype. The J gene is TRBJ2-7, the V gene TRBV7-3; perhaps D is TRBD1 or TRBD2 (6 bases each). The CDR3 length is 14 residues. Trimming shortened V by 5 bases and J by 1 base, and 12 bases separated the two germline ends. CDR1 and CDR2 from the germline V gene are SGHTA and FQGTGA. CDR3 region: CASSPEGGSYEQYF. The CDR3 coding sequence is TGTGCCAGCAGCCCGGAGGGGGGTTCCTACGAGCAGTACTTC.

The chain couples TRBV13 to TRBJ2-6; D is undetermined. Trimming removed 2 bases at V and 1 base at J, with 12 bases between. Per germline, CDR1 PRHDT and CDR2 FYEKMQ (reference sequence). This CDR3 is built from 17 residues. In DNA, the CDR3 is TGTGCCAGCAGCTTAATCTTAGGTCAGTCTGGGGCCAACGTCCTGACTTTC. Translation gives CASSLILGQSGANVLTF.

V is TRBV12-3 or TRBV12-4 and J is TRBJ1-5; D unresolved. The V end lost 3 bases, the J end lost 7 bases, and 13 bases lay between the germline ends. The CDR3 length is 14 residues. DNA for the CDR3: TGTGCCAGCAGTTTTCTTGGGTTAGGGCAGCCCCAGCATTTT. The encoded protein is CASSFLGLGQPQHF.

This clonotype was counted between two and nine times. The J gene is TRBJ2-4, the V gene TRBV11-1, with D perhaps TRBD1 (6 bases). Trimming stripped 1 base from V and 8 bases from J, with 24 bases between. Germline V lookup: CDR1 SGHAT, CDR2 FQDESV (reference sequence). This CDR3 is built from 18 residues. The CDR3: CASSLDIRTDGSDHIQYF. CDR3 nucleotide sequence: TGTGCCAGCAGCTTAGACATTCGGACAGATGGATCCGACCACATTCAGTACTTC.

CDR3 amino acids: CASSFSLAGGTTDTQYF. The CDR3 coding sequence is TGTGCCAGCAGTTTTAGTCTAGCGGGGGGGACCACAGATACGCAGTATTTT. The chain employs TRBV12-3 or TRBV12-4 and TRBJ2-3; 12 positions match TRBD2. The V segment lost 3 bases and the J segment 2 bases; nucleotides outside the gene matches: 6. CDR3 size: 17 residues.

The J gene is TRBJ2-7, the V gene TRBV7-9, with a tentative D call TRBD1 (5 bases). The CDR3 has 13 residues. V lost 8 bases, J lost 3 bases, and 14 bases lay in between. Germline CDR1 reads SEHNR; CDR2 reads FQNEAQ (reference sequence). The CDR3 loop reads CASLGPRDYEQYF. The CDR3 nucleotides read TGTGCCAGCCTCGGACCCAGGGACTACGAGCAGTACTTC.

This clonotype was seen at least ten times. The V and J genes are TRBV12-3 or TRBV12-4 and TRBJ2-5; D might be TRBD2 (7 bases). Trimming left V 3 bases short and J 5 bases short, with 13 bases between. This CDR3 contains 14 residues. CDR3 region: CASSFRGAGETQYF. In DNA form, the CDR3 reads TGTGCCAGCAGTTTTCGGGGGGCAGGGGAGACCCAGTACTTC.

This clonotype has a count of ten or more. The J gene is TRBJ2-3, the V gene TRBV12-3 or TRBV12-4; 7 bases line up with TRBD2. The ends lost 8 bases at V and 0 bases at J; junction bases unmatched: 2. The CDR3 length is 13 residues. CDR3 amino acids: CASSGGSTDTQYF. The CDR3, as DNA: TGTGCCAGCTCCGGGGGGAGCACAGATACGCAGTATTTT.

This clonotype was counted between two and nine times. V usage is TRBV5-6 and J usage is TRBJ2-7; D tentatively reads TRBD1 or TRBD2 (5 bases each). CDR3 length equals 13 residues. Per germline, CDR1 SGHDT and CDR2 YYEEEE. Trimming stripped 4 bases from V and 4 bases from J, with 12 bases between. CDR3 residues: CASSPGAPYEQYF. DNA of the CDR3: TGTGCCAGCAGCCCCGGGGCGCCTTACGAGCAGTACTTC.

The chain carries TRBV27 and TRBJ1-5; D uncertain. V lost 3 bases, J lost 0 bases, and 6 bases lay in between. Germline V gene sequence: CDR1 MNHEY, CDR2 SMNVEV (reference sequence). The CDR3 loop spans 14 amino acids. The CDR3 nucleotides are TGTGCCAGCAGTTTCGGAAATAGCAATCAGCCCCAGCATTTT. It yields the protein CASSFGNSNQPQHF.

This clonotype came up many times. The V gene is TRBV4-1, the J gene TRBJ1-3; TRBD1 aligns across 8 bases. Germline CDR1 MGHRA, CDR2 YSYEKL. The length of the CDR3 is 15 residues. The ends lost 3 bases at V and 8 bases at J; junction bases unmatched: 9. The CDR3 sequence: CASSQLTGGADTIYF. CDR3 in DNA: TGCGCCAGCAGCCAGTTAACAGGGGGAGCGGACACCATATATTTT.

This clonotype was detected only a few times. This sequence joins TRBV4-3 and TRBJ2-5; 12 positions agree with TRBD2. After removal of 1 base from V and 3 bases from J, the junction contained 6 bases not matched to a gene. CDR3 length: 17 amino acids. Germline assignment: CDR1 LGHNA and CDR2 YSLEER. This chain's CDR3 is CASSQVPGLAGEETQYF. For the CDR3, the DNA is TGCGCCAGCAGCCAAGTACCGGGACTAGCGGGCGAAGAGACCCAGTACTTC.

V and J are TRBV6-1 and TRBJ2-7; D call uncertain. This CDR3 has 14 residues. Germline V CDR1 and CDR2: MNHNS, SASEGT. V was cut by 5 bases and J by 2 bases, with 13 bases left in between. CDR3 DNA sequence: TGTGCCAGCAGTCCTTCCGGAGAGCCCTACGAGCAGTACGTC. Its translation is CASSPSGEPYEQYV.

The CDR3 nucleotides are TGTGCCAGCAGTGACTCTAGCGGGGGGGCCACAGATACGCAGTATTTT. Translation: CASSDSSGGATDTQYF. V gene TRBV6-4 combines with J gene TRBJ2-3; 11 nucleotides line up with TRBD2. This CDR3 comprises 16 residues. CDR1 and CDR2 (germline): MRHNA, SNTAGT. J was trimmed by 2 bases and V by 0 bases; bases with no gene match: 1.

A few counts support this clonotype. The CDR3 here is CASSFPTGGAQETQYF. The CDR3 DNA reads TGTGCCAGCAGCTTCCCGACAGGGGGAGCCCAAGAGACCCAGTACTTC. V and J are TRBV7-2 and TRBJ2-5; 9 bases map to TRBD1. The CDR3 extends over 16 amino acids. V dropped 3 bases and J dropped 1; count of bases not matched to a gene: 6. Germline V lookup: CDR1 SGHTA, CDR2 FQGNSA.

The table lists this clonotype with many counts. The chain has TRBV4-3 and TRBJ2-7; D may be TRBD1 (6 bases). V gave up 4 bases and J gave up 0 bases, with 16 bases separating them. Germline V gene data show CDR1 as LGHNA and CDR2 as YSLEER. This CDR3 contains 16 residues. Written as DNA, the CDR3 is TGCGCCAGCAGCCCGACAGGTTCGATGAGCTCCTACGAGCAGTACTTC. Its translation is CASSPTGSMSSYEQYF.

This clonotype appeared many times. The rearrangement uses TRBV5-8 and TRBJ1-2, with 9 bases that match TRBD1. Germline CDR1 SGHTS, CDR2 YDEGEE. With V trimmed by 4 bases and J by 8 bases, 12 bases remained unmatched. This CDR3 has 15 residues. The CDR3 reads CASSLGTGFDTGYTF. The CDR3 nucleotides read TGTGCCAGCAGCCTAGGGACAGGGTTTGATACCGGCTACACCTTC.

This clonotype was seen many times. The chain has TRBV7-9 and TRBJ2-7, with unresolved D. Per germline, CDR1 SEHNR and CDR2 FQNEAQ (reference sequence). The CDR3 is made up of 13 amino acids. V was shortened by 2 bases and J by 4 bases, with 9 bases between the two germline ends. CDR3 sequence reads: CASSLSPSYEQYV. CDR3 coding DNA: TGTGCCAGCAGCTTATCGCCCAGTTACGAGCAGTACGTC.

This clonotype was observed a handful of times. The chain links TRBV3-1 to TRBJ1-1; D unresolved. Germline V lookup: CDR1 LGHDT, CDR2 YNNKEL (reference sequence). This CDR3 is 18 amino acids long. V lost 1 base and J lost 4, with 22 bases in between. The CDR3 sequence: CASSQGDDPANFSTEAFF. The CDR3 DNA follows: TGTGCCAGCAGCCAAGGGGATGACCCGGCCAATTTTAGCACTGAAGCTTTCTTT.

This clonotype was seen repeatedly, ten times or more. The genes are TRBV12-3 or TRBV12-4 and TRBJ2-4, with D maybe TRBD1 (6 bases). The ends were cut back, 7 bases at V and 1 base at J, with 20 bases in the middle. The CDR3 extends over 17 amino acids. The CDR3 sequence: CASTRVGDKMAKNIQYF. The CDR3, as DNA: TGTGCCAGCACCCGGGTGGGGGACAAGATGGCCAAAAACATTCAGTACTTC.

This clonotype has at least ten counts. V and J are TRBV6-1 and TRBJ2-1, with 13 bases matching TRBD2. V shed 6 bases and J 9 bases; nucleotides not matched to a gene: 11. The V gene's germline CDR1 is MNHNS and CDR2 SASEGT. The CDR3 is made up of 16 amino acids. Here the CDR3 DNA reads TGTGCCAGCAGCCCACCGGGACTAGCGGGGTTGAGTGAGCAGTTCTTC. The encoded protein is CASSPPGLAGLSEQFF.

The chain recombines TRBV25-1 with TRBJ1-1; maybe TRBD1 (6 bases). Germline assignment: CDR1 MGHDK and CDR2 SYGVNS. CDR3 size: 14 residues. The V end was cut by 6 bases, the J end by 3 bases, with 14 bases between. This CDR3 is CASSLGEGDTEAFF. CDR3 nucleotides: TGTGCCAGCAGCCTCGGGGAGGGGGACACTGAAGCTTTCTTT.

This clonotype was observed at least ten times. The rearrangement joins TRBV20-1 to TRBJ2-3, with a weak D call TRBD2 (5 bases). This CDR3 is built from 16 residues. Germline loops: CDR1 DFQATT, CDR2 SNEGSKA (reference sequence). V lost 0 bases and J 4 bases, leaving 17 bases between the germline ends. CDR3 sequence (DNA): TGCAGTGCTAGAGATAGTCTCCCTAGCAAGGCAGATACGCAGTATTTT. This translates into CSARDSLPSKADTQYF.